This record covers a single T cell receptor (beta chain). In this sample, this clonotype turned up a few times. The antigen it recognizes is unknown. Base qualities are not at hand, and no much larger clone is one base apart. Instrument on record: Illumina NovaSeq 6000. TCRalpha and TCRbeta cDNA libraries were built by 5'RACE with constant-segment primers, adding sample barcodes and unique molecular identifiers. RNA was extracted from every sample with Trizol reagent. The libraries were amplified in two PCR steps, and the second step added a second sample barcode and Illumina TruSeq adapters. Libraries were sequenced on an Illumina NovaSeq with 2 x 150 bp paired-end reads. Regarding the original processing steps: Demultiplexing of reads and collapsing into UMI-guided consensus sequences were performed with migec v1.2.7. Using mixcr v2.1.11, UMI consensuses were aligned to TRA and TRB V and J templates and then assembled into clonotypes. A clonotype was counted as expanded or contracted only if both edgeR and NoisET called the change significant, with noise models trained on biological replicates. For edgeR calls, the cutoffs were a false discovery rate-adjusted p below 0.01 and a log2 fold-change threshold of 1. PCA with hierarchical clustering of max-normalized trajectories of the 1000 most abundant clonotypes was used as exploratory dynamics analysis. Each responding clone was given a CD4 or CD8 phenotype based on the CD4+ and CD8+ repertoires, which had been sequenced separately. TCRdb's own reprocessing of the public reads used fastp at Q25 and MiXCR and kept productive beta chains. Every entry covers one CDR3 protein and lists the most common genes and DNA from its rows. What appears here as the V and J calls and clone size reflects TCRdb's work, not the paper's. Within this sample are 400,000 or so distinct CDR3 sequences, with roughly 21% of them counted one time only. 12% of the sample goes to the ten largest clones.

PBMCs were isolated by Ficoll-Paque density gradient centrifugation. This sample was included in a study of T-cell memory formation after mild COVID-19 (dated by TCRdb to the early 2020s). In the study overall: TCR sequence clusters from the two donors were found to be largely donor specific. In a couple of donors, T-cell clones that expanded and contracted after mild COVID-19 were tracked by sequencing TCRalpha and TCRbeta repertoires over time. The cohort comprised two young, previously healthy adult volunteers, one female and one male.

The germline V gene supplies CDR1 SGHVS and CDR2 FQNEAQ. Between the V and J ends, shortened by 5 bases and 5 bases respectively, the junction contains 21 bases. Reading from cysteine to phenylalanine, the CDR3 counts 17 amino acids. Just the 51-base CDR3 DNA is kept, in frame starting at base 1. Study-wide findings and limitations: Clones that contracted from day 15 to 85 showed balanced CD4/CD8 phenotypes, whereas a second wave of clones that expanded from day 15 to 37 leaned towards CD4+. Contracting CD4+ clones appeared mostly in the CM and EM memory subsets, whereas CD8+ clones were enriched in EMRA. The detection of some responding clones in pre-infection memory suggests that pre-existing cross-reactive memory T cells joined the SARS-CoV-2 response. Only a couple of mild cases were covered by the study, and larger cohorts that include severe cases with pre-infection samples were considered necessary. Whether the second-wave clones peaking on day 37 were SARS-CoV-2 specific was not confirmed.

This receptor was identified in an adult woman who had mild COVID-19 (a few samples of this study predate the infection). The sample titles of this study are shuffled in the database, so cell type and time point are left out; the donor was told from shared clones. Sequenced material: PBMCs or a T cell subset sorted from them (not recorded which). The sequence joins TRBV7-8 to TRBJ2-2; the D segment may tentatively be TRBD1 or TRBD2, each giving 6 matched bases. CDR3 region: CASSPYVGGRRTGELFF. The bases read TGTGCCAGCAGCCCTTATGTCGGGGGCCGGAGGACCGGGGAGCTGTTTTTT.